This T cell receptor beta chain originates from a study of cytomegalovirus exposure and HLA in healthy donors. The PCR employed 60 Vbeta primers together with 13 Jbeta primers. Original methodology: A later analysis counted approximately 80 million unique TCR beta chains, around 11 million shared. Assay: immunoSEQ multiplex PCR; the TCRdb copy retains only in-frame clones and omits some. The V and J calls and clone size are taken from that table; D and trimming were inferred from the DNA. Among 85,000 to 130,000 clones, 75% were seen once, and the ten largest hold roughly 3%. CDR1 is SGHRS and CDR2 is YFSETQ in the germline V gene. The CDR3 is 13 residues long. Trimming left V 4 bases short and J 0 bases short, with 8 bases between. Worth noting for this clone: Its antigen is as yet unknown.

Points from the study as a whole: As a later analysis showed, several of the most significant clusters appeared to be linked to common viral pathogens.

The receptor was isolated from a male donor in good health and CMV-seropositive. The chain links TRBV5-1 to TRBJ2-7; weak D call: TRBD1 (5 bases). Sample: PBMCs. The DNA of the CDR3 is TGCGCCAGCAGCCTGACAGTCTCCTACGAGCAGTACTTC. It specifies CASSLTVSYEQYF.